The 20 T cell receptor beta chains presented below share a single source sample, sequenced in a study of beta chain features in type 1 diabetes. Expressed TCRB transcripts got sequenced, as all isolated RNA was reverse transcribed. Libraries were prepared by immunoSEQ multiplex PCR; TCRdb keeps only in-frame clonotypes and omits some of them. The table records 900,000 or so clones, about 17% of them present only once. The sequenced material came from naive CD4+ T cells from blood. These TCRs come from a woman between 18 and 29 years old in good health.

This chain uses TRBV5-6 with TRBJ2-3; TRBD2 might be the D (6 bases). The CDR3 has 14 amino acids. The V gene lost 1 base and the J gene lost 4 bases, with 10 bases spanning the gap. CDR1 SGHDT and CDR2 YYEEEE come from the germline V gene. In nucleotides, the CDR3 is TGTGCCAGCAGCTTGTCTAGCGAATCAGATACGCAGTATTTT. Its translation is CASSLSSESDTQYF.

CDR3 coding DNA: TGTGCCAGCAGAGGGGGGGACGATCAATACGAGCAGTACTTC. The encoded protein is CASRGGDDQYEQYF. This chain links TRBV7-2 with TRBJ2-7, with D possibly matching TRBD2 (7 bases). Trimming took 6 bases from V and 4 from J, leaving 16 bases between them. From germline, CDR1 is SGHTA and CDR2 FQGNSA. CDR3 size: 14 residues.

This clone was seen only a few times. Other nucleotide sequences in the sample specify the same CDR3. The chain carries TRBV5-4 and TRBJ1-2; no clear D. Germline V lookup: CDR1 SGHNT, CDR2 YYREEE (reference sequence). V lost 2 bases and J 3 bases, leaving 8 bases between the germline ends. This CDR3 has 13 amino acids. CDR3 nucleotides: TGTGCCAGCAGCTTCCGGGGAGACTATGGCTACACCTTC. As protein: CASSFRGDYGYTF.

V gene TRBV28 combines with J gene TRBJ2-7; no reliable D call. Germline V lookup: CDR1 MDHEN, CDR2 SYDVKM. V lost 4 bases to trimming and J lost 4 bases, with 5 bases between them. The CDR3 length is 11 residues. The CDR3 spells CASSSKYEQYF. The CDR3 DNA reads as TGTGCCAGCAGTTCAAAGTACGAGCAGTACTTC. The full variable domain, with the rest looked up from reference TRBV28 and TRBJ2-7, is DVKVTQSSRYLVKRTGEKVFLECVQDMDHENMFWYRQDPGLGLRLIYFSYDVKMKEKGDIPEGYSVSREKKERFSLILESASTNQTSMYLCASSSKYEQYFGPGTRLTVT.

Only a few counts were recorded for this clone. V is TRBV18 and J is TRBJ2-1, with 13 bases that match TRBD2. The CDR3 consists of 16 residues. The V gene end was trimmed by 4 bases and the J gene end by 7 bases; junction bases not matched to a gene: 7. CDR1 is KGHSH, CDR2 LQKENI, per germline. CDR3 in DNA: TGTGCCAGCTCACTGTGGACTAGCGGGAGATTGAATGAGCAGTTCTTC. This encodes CASSLWTSGRLNEQFF.

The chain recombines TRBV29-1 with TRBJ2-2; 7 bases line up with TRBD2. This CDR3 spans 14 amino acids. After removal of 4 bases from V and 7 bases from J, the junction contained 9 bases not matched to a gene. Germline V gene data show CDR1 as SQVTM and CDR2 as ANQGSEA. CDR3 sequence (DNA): TGCAGCGTTGCGTGGACTAGTTTTTTCGGGGAGCTGTTTTTT. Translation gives CSVAWTSFFGELFF.

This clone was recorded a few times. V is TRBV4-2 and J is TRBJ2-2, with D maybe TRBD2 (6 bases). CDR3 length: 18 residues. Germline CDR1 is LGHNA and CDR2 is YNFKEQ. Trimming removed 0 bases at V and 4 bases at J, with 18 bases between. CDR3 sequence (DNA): TGTGCCAGCAGCCAAGAAATCCTAGGAGGAGGGCTCACCGGGGAGCTGTTTTTT. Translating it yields CASSQEILGGGLTGELFF.

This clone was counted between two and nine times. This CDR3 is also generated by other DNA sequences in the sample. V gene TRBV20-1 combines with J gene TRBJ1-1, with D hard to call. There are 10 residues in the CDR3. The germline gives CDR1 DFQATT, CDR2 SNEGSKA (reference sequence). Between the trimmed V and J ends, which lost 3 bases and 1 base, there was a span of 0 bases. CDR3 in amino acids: CSARNTEAFF. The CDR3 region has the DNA TGCAGTGCTAGGAACACTGAAGCTTTCTTT.

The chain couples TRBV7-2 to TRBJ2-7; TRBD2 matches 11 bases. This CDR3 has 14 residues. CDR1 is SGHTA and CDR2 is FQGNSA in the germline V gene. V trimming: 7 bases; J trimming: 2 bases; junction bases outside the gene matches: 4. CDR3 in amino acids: CASIETSGAYEQYF. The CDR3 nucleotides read TGTGCCAGCATCGAGACTAGCGGGGCCTACGAGCAGTACTTC.

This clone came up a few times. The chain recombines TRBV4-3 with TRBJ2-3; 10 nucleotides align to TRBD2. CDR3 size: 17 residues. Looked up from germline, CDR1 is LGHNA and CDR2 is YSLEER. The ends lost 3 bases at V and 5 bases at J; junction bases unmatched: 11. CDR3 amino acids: CASSHRGAGGLGDTQYF. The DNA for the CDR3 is TGCGCCAGCAGCCACCGAGGAGCGGGAGGGCTCGGAGATACGCAGTATTTT.

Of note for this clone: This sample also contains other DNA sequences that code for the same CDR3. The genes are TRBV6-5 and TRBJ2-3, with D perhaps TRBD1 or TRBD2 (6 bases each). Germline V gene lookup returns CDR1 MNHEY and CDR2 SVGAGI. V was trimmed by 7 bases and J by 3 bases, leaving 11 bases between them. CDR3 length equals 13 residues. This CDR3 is CASTGAGTDTQYF. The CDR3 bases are TGTGCCAGCACAGGGGCGGGAACAGATACGCAGTATTTT.

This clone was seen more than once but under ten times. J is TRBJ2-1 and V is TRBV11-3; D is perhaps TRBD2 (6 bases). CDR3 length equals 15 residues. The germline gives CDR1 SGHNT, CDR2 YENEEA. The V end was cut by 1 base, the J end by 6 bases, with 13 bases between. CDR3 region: CASSLGPSGGNEQFF. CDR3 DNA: TGTGCCAGCAGCTTAGGCCCCTCCGGGGGCAATGAGCAGTTCTTC.

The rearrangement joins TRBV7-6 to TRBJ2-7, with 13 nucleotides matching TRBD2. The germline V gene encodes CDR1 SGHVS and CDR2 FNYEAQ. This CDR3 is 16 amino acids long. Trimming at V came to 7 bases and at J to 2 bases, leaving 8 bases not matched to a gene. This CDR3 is CASIPGLAGYPYEQYF. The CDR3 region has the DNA TGTGCCAGCATCCCGGGACTAGCGGGATATCCCTACGAGCAGTACTTC. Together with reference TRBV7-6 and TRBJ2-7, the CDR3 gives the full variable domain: GAGVSQSPRYKVTKRGQDVALRCDPISGHVSLYWYRQALGQGPEFLTYFNYEAQQDKSGLPNDRFSAERPEGSISTLTIQRTEQRDSAMYRCASIPGLAGYPYEQYFGPGTRLTVT.

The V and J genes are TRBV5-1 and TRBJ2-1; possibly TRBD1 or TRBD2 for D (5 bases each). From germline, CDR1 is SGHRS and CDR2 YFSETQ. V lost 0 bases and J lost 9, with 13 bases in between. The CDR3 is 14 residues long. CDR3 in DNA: TGCGCCAGCAGCTTGGGACTGGGTGGGGGTGAGCAGTTCTTC. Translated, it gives CASSLGLGGGEQFF.

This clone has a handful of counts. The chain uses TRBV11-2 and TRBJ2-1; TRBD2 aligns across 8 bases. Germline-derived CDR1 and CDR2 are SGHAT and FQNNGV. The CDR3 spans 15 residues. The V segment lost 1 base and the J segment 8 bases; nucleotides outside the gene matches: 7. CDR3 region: CASSLVGGLGHEQFF. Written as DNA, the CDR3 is TGTGCCAGCAGCTTAGTTGGGGGACTAGGGCATGAGCAGTTCTTC.

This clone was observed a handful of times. CDR3: CASSQRGQRETQYF. In nucleotides, the CDR3 is TGTGCCAGCAGCCAAAGGGGACAGCGAGAGACCCAGTACTTC. This sequence joins TRBV2 and TRBJ2-5; 7 bases are shared with TRBD1. V shed 6 bases, J shed 4 bases, and the junction held 8 bases outside the gene matches. The V gene's germline CDR1 is SNHLY and CDR2 FYNNEI. There are 14 residues in the CDR3. The full variable domain, its missing parts supplied by reference TRBV2 and TRBJ2-5, is EPEVTQTPSHQVTQMGQEVILRCVPISNHLYFYWYRQILGQKVEFLVSFYNNEISEKSEIFDDQFSVERPDGSNFTLKIRSTKLEDSAMYFCASSQRGQRETQYFGPGTRLLVL.

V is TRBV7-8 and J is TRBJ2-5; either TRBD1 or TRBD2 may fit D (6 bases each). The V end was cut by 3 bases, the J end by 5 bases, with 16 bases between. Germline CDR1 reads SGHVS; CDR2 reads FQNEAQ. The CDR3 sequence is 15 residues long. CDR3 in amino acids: CASSFQQGGGETQYF. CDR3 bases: TGTGCCAGCAGCTTTCAACAGGGTGGGGGGGAGACCCAGTACTTC.

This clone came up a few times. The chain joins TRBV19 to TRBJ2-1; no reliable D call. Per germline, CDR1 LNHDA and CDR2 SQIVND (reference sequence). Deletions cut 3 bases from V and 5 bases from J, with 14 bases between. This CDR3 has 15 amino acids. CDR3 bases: TGTGCCAGTAGTATTAGGCCAGAACTTCACAATGAGCAGTTCTTC. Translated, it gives CASSIRPELHNEQFF.

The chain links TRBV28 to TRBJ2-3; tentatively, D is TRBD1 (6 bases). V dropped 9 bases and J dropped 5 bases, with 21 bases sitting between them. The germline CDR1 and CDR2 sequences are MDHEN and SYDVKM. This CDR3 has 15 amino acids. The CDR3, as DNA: TGTGCCAGGACCACCACCCGTGGGGGCCGAGATACGCAGTATTTT. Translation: CARTTTRGGRDTQYF.

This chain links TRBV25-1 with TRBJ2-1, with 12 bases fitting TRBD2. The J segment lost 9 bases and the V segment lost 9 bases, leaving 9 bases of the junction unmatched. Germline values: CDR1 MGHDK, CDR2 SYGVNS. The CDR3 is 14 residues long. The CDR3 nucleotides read TGTGCCAGTGGACTAGCGGGAAGGTCTGGTGAGCAGTTCTTC. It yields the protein CASGLAGRSGEQFF. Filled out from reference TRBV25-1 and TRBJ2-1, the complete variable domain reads EADIYQTPRYLVIGTGKKITLECSQTMGHDKMYWYQQDPGMELHLIHYSYGVNSTEKGDLSSESTVSRIRTEHFPLTLESARPSHTSQYLCASGLAGRSGEQFFGPGTRLTVL.